This is a list of T cell receptor beta chains from one sample in a study of CD8 T cells in Susac syndrome. TCRdb called the immunoSEQ multiplex PCR reads again in MiXCR, with one record for every CDR3 protein. The sample holds some 130,000 distinct CDR3 sequences, 65% to 90% seen once. Sample: CD8+ T cells from PBMCs. The receptors originated from a human donor with multiple sclerosis. Each CDR3 is given with its conserved first and last residue. A D gene is named only where the DNA matches it firmly. Only part of the rows carry a size: once, few, many, or a class if the clone is expanded.

clone_size	d_call	j_call	v_call	cdr3_nt	cdr3_aa
NA	NA	TRBJ1-4	TRBV6-6	TGTGCCAGCAGTTACTCTAAGGGATCAGCTAATGAAAAACTGTTTTTT	CASSYSKGSANEKLFF
NA	TRBD2	TRBJ2-3	TRBV27	TGTGCCAGCAGCCCCTCTAGCGGGGACAGCACAGATACGCAGTATTTT	CASSPSSGDSTDTQYF
NA	NA	TRBJ1-2	TRBV7-9	TGTGCCAGCAGCCCCTCCAGGGGACCGGGCTATGGCTACACCTTC	CASSPSRGPGYGYTF
NA	NA	TRBJ1-2	TRBV5-1	TGCGCCAGCAGCGCCTTCATAGGATTCTATGGCTACACCTTC	CASSAFIGFYGYTF
NA	TRBD2	TRBJ2-2	TRBV4-2	TGTGCCAGCAGCCAAGCTCAAGCGGGAGGCACCGGGGAGCTGTTTTTT	CASSQAQAGGTGELFF
NA	NA	TRBJ2-2	TRBV27	TGTGCCAGCAGTTTATCGTCCGGGGCCAACACCGGGGAGCTGTTTTTT	CASSLSSGANTGELFF
NA	NA	TRBJ1-2	TRBV9	TGTGCCAGCAGCGTAAACATGATGGACAATGGCTACACCTTC	CASSVNMMDNGYTF
NA	NA	TRBJ2-5	TRBV10-3	TGTGCCATCAGTGAGTTAGGGCCACAAGAGACCCAGTACTTC	CAISELGPQETQYF
NA	NA	TRBJ1-1	TRBV5-5	TGTGCCAGCAGCGCACCACCTAACACTGAAGCTTTCTTT	CASSAPPNTEAFF
NA	TRBD2	TRBJ2-1	TRBV7-9	TGTGCCAGCAGCACTAGCGGGAGCTACAATGAGCAGTTCTTC	CASSTSGSYNEQFF
NA	NA	TRBJ1-5	TRBV9	TGTGCCAGCAGCGGGGGTGATAGCAATCAGCCCCAGCATTTT	CASSGGDSNQPQHF
NA	TRBD1	TRBJ2-7	TRBV5-1	TGCGCCAGCAGCTTGACGGGACAGGGGGCCTACGAGCAGTACTTC	CASSLTGQGAYEQYF
NA	NA	TRBJ1-6	TRBV7-9	TGTGCCAGCAGCTTAGCTGAAGGGTTTGGGAGACGACCCCTCCACTTT	CASSLAEGFGRRPLHF
NA	TRBD2	TRBJ2-1	TRBV19	TGTGCCAGTAGAATCTCTAGCGGGGGAGACAATGAGCAGTTCTTC	CASRISSGGDNEQFF
NA	NA	TRBJ2-1	TRBV20-1	TGCAGTGCTAGAAGTCGTCCGGGCTCGCGGAATGAGCAGTTCTTC	CSARSRPGSRNEQFF
NA	TRBD1	TRBJ2-7	TRBV27	TGTGCCAGCAGCTCGAGACAGGGGAGCCACGAGCAGTACTTC	CASSSRQGSHEQYF
NA	TRBD2	TRBJ2-1	TRBV11-2	TGTGCCAGCAGCTTCATAGCGGGAGGGCCTAGGTACAATGAGCAGTTCTTC	CASSFIAGGPRYNEQFF
few	NA	TRBJ2-7	TRBV11-3	TGTGCCAGCAGCTTAATGGGGGGCTACGAGCAGTACTTC	CASSLMGGYEQYF
NA	NA	TRBJ1-2	TRBV20-1	TGCAGTGCTAGACAGGGCAGCTATGGCTACACCTTC	CSARQGSYGYTF
NA	TRBD1	TRBJ2-5	TRBV12-3/TRBV12-4	TGTGCCGGCGCCACGACAGGGTCCGAGACCCAGTACTTC	CAGATTGSETQYF
NA	NA	TRBJ1-3	TRBV6-1	TGTGCCAGCAGCGAATTCGAGGACTCTGGAAACACCATATATTTT	CASSEFEDSGNTIYF
NA	NA	TRBJ2-7	TRBV28	TGTGCCAGCAGTTGGGGTCTTCCGCGCCGCGAGCAGTACTTC	CASSWGLPRREQYF